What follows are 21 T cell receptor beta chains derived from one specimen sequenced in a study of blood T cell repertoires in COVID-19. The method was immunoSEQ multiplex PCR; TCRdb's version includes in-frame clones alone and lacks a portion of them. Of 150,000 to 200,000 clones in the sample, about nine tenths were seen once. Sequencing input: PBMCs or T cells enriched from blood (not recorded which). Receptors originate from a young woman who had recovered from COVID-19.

CDR3 loop: CASSEGQAYGYTF. DNA for the CDR3: TGTGCCAGCAGTGAAGGACAGGCCTATGGCTACACCTTC. The V gene is TRBV6-1, the J gene TRBJ1-2; the D gene is possibly TRBD1 (6 bases). Trimming left V 1 base short and J 4 bases short, with 7 bases between. Germline V lookup: CDR1 MNHNS, CDR2 SASEGT. The CDR3 is made up of 13 amino acids.

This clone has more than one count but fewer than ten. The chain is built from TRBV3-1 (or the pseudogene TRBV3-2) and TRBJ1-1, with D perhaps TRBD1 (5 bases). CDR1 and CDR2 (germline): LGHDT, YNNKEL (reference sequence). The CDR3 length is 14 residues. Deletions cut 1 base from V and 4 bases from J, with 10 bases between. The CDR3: CASSQAGRATEAFF. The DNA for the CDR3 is TGTGCCAGCAGCCAAGCAGGGAGGGCCACTGAAGCTTTCTTT.

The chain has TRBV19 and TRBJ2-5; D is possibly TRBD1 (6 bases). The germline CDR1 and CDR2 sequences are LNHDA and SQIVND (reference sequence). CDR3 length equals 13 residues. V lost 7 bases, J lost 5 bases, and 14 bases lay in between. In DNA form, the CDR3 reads TGTGCCAGTAACCAGGGGCGCAGGGAGACCCAGTACTTC. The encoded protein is CASNQGRRETQYF.

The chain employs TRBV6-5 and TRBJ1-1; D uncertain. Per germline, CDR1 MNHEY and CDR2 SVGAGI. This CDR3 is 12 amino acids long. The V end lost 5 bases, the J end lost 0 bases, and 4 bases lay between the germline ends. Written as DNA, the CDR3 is TGTGCCAGCAGTACAGTGAACACTGAAGCTTTCTTT. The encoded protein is CASSTVNTEAFF.

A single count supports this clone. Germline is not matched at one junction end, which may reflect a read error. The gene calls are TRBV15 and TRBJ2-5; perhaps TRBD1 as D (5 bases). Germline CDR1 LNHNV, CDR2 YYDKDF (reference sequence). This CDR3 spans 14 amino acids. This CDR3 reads CATSRDRYQETQYF. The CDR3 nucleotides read TGTGCCACCAGCCGAGACAGATATCAAGAGACCCAGTACTTC.

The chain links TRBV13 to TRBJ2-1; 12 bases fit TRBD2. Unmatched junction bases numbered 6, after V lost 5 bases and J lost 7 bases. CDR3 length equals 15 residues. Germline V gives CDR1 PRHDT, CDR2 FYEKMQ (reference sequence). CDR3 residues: CASSRLAGEINEQFF. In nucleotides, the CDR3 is TGTGCCAGCAGCCGACTAGCGGGAGAGATAAATGAGCAGTTCTTC.

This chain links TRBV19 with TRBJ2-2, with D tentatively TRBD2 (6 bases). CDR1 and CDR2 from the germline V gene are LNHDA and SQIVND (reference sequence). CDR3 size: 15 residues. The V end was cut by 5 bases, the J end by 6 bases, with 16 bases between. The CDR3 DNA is TGTGCCAGTAGTGATCCCCTAAGGAGGGCCGGGGAGCTGTTTTTT. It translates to CASSDPLRRAGELFF.

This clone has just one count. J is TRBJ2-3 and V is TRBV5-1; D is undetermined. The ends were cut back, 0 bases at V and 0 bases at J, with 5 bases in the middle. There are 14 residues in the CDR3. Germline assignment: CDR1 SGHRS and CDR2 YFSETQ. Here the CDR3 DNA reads TGCGCCAGCAGCTTGGCGCAGAGCACAGATACGCAGTATTTT. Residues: CASSLAQSTDTQYF.

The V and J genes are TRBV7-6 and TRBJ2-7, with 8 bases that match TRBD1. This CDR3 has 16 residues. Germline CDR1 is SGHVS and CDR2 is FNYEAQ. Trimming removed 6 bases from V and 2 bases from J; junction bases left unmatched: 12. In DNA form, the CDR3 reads TGTGCCAGCAGTCCATTAGCCGGACAGGGCCCCTACGAGCAGTACTTC. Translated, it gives CASSPLAGQGPYEQYF.

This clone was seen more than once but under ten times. CDR3 in amino acids: CAIRGQGQGNGYTF. CDR3 sequence (DNA): TGTGCCATCAGGGGACAGGGTCAGGGGAATGGCTACACCTTC. The V call is TRBV10-3, the J call TRBJ1-2; the match to TRBD1 covers 9 bases. The germline V gene encodes CDR1 ENHRY and CDR2 SYGVKD. This CDR3 has 14 residues. V lost 6 bases and J lost 6; bases outside the gene matches: 8.

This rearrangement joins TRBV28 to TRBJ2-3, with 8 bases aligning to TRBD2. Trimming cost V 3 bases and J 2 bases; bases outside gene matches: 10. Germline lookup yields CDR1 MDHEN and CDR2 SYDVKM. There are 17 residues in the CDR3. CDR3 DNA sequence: TGTGCCAGCAGTTTCGGTTCAGCGGGGGATTTCACAGATACGCAGTATTTT. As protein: CASSFGSAGDFTDTQYF.

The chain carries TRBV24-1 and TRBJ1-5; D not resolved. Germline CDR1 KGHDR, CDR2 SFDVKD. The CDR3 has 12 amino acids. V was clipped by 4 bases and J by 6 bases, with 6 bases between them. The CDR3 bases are TGTGCCACCAGTGAAGGGAGTCAGCCCCAGCATTTT. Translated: CATSEGSQPQHF.

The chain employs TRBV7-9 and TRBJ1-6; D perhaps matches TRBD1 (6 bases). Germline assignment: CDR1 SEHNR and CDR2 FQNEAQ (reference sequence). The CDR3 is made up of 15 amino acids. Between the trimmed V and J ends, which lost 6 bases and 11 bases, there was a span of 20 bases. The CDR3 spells CASSLNGQLLAPLHF. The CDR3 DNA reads TGTGCCAGCAGTCTTAATGGACAGTTGTTGGCACCCCTCCACTTT.

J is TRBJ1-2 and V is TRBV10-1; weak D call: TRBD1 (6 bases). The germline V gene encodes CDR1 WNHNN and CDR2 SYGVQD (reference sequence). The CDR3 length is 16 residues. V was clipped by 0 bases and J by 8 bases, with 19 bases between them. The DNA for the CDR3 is TGCGCCAGCAGTGAGTCGGCAGGGGACGGTCCTTACGGCTACACCTTC. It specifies CASSESAGDGPYGYTF.

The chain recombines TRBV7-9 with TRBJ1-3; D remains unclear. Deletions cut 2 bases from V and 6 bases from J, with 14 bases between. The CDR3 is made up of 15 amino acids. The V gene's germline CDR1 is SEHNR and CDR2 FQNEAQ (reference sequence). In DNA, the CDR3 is TGTGCCAGCAGCTTAATAGTGAGGGATGAAAACACCATATATTTT. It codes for CASSLIVRDENTIYF.

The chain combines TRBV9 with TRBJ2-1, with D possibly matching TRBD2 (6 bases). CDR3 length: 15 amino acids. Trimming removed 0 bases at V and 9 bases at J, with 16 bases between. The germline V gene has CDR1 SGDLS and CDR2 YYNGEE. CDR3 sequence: CASSVVVGSVGEQFF. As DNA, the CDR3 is TGTGCCAGCAGCGTAGTGGTCGGGAGTGTAGGTGAGCAGTTCTTC.

The CDR3: CASSHMGQGRTNYGYTF. In DNA, the CDR3 is TGTGCCAGCAGCCACATGGGACAGGGCCGGACTAACTATGGCTACACCTTC. The V and J genes are TRBV28 and TRBJ1-2, with 9 bases lining up with TRBD1. Germline V gene sequence: CDR1 MDHEN, CDR2 SYDVKM. The CDR3 extends over 17 amino acids. The ends lost 6 bases at V and 0 bases at J; junction bases unmatched: 11.

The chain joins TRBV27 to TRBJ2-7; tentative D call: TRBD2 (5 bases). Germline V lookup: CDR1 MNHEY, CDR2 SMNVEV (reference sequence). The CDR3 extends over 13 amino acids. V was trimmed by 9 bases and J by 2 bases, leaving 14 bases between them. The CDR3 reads CAREAATTYEQYF. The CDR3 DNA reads TGTGCCAGGGAGGCAGCCACCACCTACGAGCAGTACTTC.

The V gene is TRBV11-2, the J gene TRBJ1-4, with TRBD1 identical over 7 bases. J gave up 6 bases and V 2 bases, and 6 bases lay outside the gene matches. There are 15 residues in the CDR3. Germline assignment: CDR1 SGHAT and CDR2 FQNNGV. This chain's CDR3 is CASSLRGRHDEKLFF. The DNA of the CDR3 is TGTGCCAGCAGCTTAAGGGGGCGCCACGATGAAAAACTGTTTTTT.

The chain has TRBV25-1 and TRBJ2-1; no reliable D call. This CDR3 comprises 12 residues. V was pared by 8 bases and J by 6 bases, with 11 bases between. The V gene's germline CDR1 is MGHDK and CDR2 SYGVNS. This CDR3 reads CASAHLSNEQFF. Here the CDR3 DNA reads TGTGCCAGCGCCCATCTTAGCAATGAGCAGTTCTTC.

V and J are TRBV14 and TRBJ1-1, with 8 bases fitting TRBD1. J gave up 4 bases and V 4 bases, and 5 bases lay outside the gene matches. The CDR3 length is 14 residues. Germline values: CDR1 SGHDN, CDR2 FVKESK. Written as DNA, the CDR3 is TGTGCCAGCAGCCTCAGGGGGCTGATCACTGAAGCTTTCTTT. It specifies CASSLRGLITEAFF.